Presented here are 12 T cell receptor beta chains from one specimen sequenced in a study of CD8 T cells in ankylosing spondylitis. TCRdb passed the 5' RACE reads through MiXCR, listing each CDR3 protein once. The sample holds roughly 69,000 distinct CDR3 sequences, roughly 5.3% seen once. The sample taken for sequencing was blood, either unsorted or a sorted T cell fraction (not recorded which). The receptors come from a male donor with ankylosing spondylitis or in good health (not recorded which).

The J gene is TRBJ2-5, the V gene TRBV21-1; TRBD2 is the table's D call, not checked against the DNA. TRBV21-1 is labeled a pseudogene. CDR3 size: 13 residues. The CDR3 nucleotides are TGTGCCAGCGGGGAGGGGGGCCAAGAGACCCAGTACTTC. This sequence encodes CASGEGGQETQYF.

This clonotype has a count of ten or more. The chain couples TRBV18 to TRBJ1-5; D possibly corresponds to TRBD1 (5 bases). Germline loops: CDR1 KGHSH, CDR2 LQKENI. The V end lost 3 bases, the J end lost 5 bases, and 11 bases lay between the germline ends. The CDR3 consists of 14 residues. The CDR3 loop reads CASSPAGQDQPQHF. CDR3 DNA sequence: TGTGCCAGCTCACCGGCGGGGCAAGATCAGCCCCAGCATTTT.

This clonotype was detected many times. V usage is TRBV5-1 and J usage is TRBJ2-3, with D perhaps matching TRBD1 or TRBD2 (6 bases each). The CDR3 totals 15 residues. Between the trimmed V and J ends, which lost 3 bases and 1 base, there was a span of 12 bases. Germline loops: CDR1 SGHRS, CDR2 YFSETQ. CDR3 in amino acids: CASSYSRGGTDTQYF. CDR3 sequence (DNA): TGCGCCAGCAGCTATTCGAGGGGGGGCACAGATACGCAGTATTTT.

The chain employs TRBV4-3 and TRBJ1-1; D unclear. Trimming removed 1 base from V and 6 bases from J, with 12 bases in between. The CDR3 spans 14 residues. Germline V gene lookup returns CDR1 LGHNA and CDR2 YSLEER. CDR3 DNA sequence: TGCGCCAGCAGCCAAGTGGTACCCGGGGCTGAAGCTTTCTTT. It codes for CASSQVVPGAEAFF.

This clonotype has ten or more counts. The chain is built from TRBV4-3 and TRBJ1-4; D is unresolved. This CDR3 spans 16 amino acids. V was clipped by 0 bases and J by 7 bases, with 15 bases between them. Germline V gene sequence: CDR1 LGHNA, CDR2 YSLEER. CDR3 coding DNA: TGCGCCAGCAGCCAAGATTTTCGGCCCTCGGGTGAAAAACTGTTTTTT. Translating it yields CASSQDFRPSGEKLFF.

This clonotype was detected ten times or more. This CDR3 is CASSTHLGGGNSPLHF. As DNA, the CDR3 is TGTGCCAGCAGCACGCATTTGGGGGGGGGAAATTCACCCCTCCACTTT. The V and J genes are TRBV7-2 and TRBJ1-6; a weak D match, TRBD1 (5 bases). The germline gives CDR1 SGHTA, CDR2 FQGNSA. V lost 5 bases and J 7 bases, leaving 18 bases between the germline ends. There are 16 residues in the CDR3.

This clonotype was detected ten times or more. CDR3 DNA: TGTGCCAGCAGCCAAGGAGGGACAGGACACTACGAGCAGTACTTC. Translation gives CASSQGGTGHYEQYF. The V call is TRBV4-2, the J call TRBJ2-7; 8 positions agree with TRBD1. Germline V gives CDR1 LGHNA, CDR2 YNFKEQ. The J segment lost 3 bases and the V segment lost 1 base, leaving 5 bases of the junction unmatched. The CDR3 length is 15 residues.

The V and J genes are TRBV7-9 and TRBJ1-1, with 8 bases matching TRBD1. This CDR3 contains 14 residues. Germline V gene lookup returns CDR1 SEHNR and CDR2 FQNEAQ (reference sequence). Losses at the gene ends were 7 bases for V and 1 base for J; bases not matched to a gene: 5. This CDR3 is CASIPGGANTEAFF. In nucleotides, the CDR3 is TGTGCCAGCATCCCAGGGGGCGCGAACACTGAAGCTTTCTTT.

This clonotype appeared many times. The chain is built from TRBV12-3 or TRBV12-4 and TRBJ2-3, with D possibly matching TRBD1 (5 bases). V was shortened by 2 bases and J by 2 bases, with 8 bases between the two germline ends. The length of the CDR3 is 14 residues. The CDR3 DNA reads as TGTGCCAGCAGTTTACAGGGAAACACAGATACGCAGTATTTT. Amino acids: CASSLQGNTDTQYF.

As DNA, the CDR3 is TGTGCCAGCAGCCAAGATCCTCGGGACAGAGAGAACACCGGGGAGCTGTTTTTT. It encodes CASSQDPRDRENTGELFF. V gene TRBV3-1 combines with J gene TRBJ2-2, with TRBD1 identical over 7 bases. Germline-derived CDR1 and CDR2 are LGHDT and YNNKEL (reference sequence). After removal of 0 bases from V and 1 base from J, the junction contained 8 bases not matched to a gene. CDR3 size: 18 residues. The full variable domain, in which reference TRBV3-1 and TRBJ2-2 provide the parts outside the CDR3, is DTAVSQTPKYLVTQMGNDKSIKCEQNLGHDTMYWYKQDSKKFLKIMFSYNNKELIINETVPNRFSPKSPDKAHLNLHINSLELGDSAVYFCASSQDPRDRENTGELFFGEGSRLTVL.

This clonotype was recorded at least ten times. Written as DNA, the CDR3 is TGCAGTGCTAGAGCCCAGCGGGGGAGCACAGATACGCAGTATTTT. Translating it yields CSARAQRGSTDTQYF. This rearrangement joins TRBV20-1 to TRBJ2-3; 8 positions match TRBD2. The V and J ends lost 1 base and 0 bases, in that order; junction bases with no gene match: 3. CDR1 is DFQATT, CDR2 SNEGSKA, per germline (reference sequence). The CDR3 has 15 residues.

This clonotype was found many times. V usage is TRBV24-1 and J usage is TRBJ2-1, with TRBD1 identical over 7 bases. The CDR3 length is 15 residues. Germline trimming cut 3 bases from V and 6 bases from J; bases unmatched to any gene: 7. Germline V gives CDR1 KGHDR, CDR2 SFDVKD. CDR3 DNA: TGTGCCACCAGTGATCGATTGACAGGGCGCAATGAGCAGTTCTTC. This codes for CATSDRLTGRNEQFF.